This TCR beta chain was documented in a study of T-cell reconstitution after alpha-beta-depleted transplantation in children. Preparation of the TCRbeta library was carried out with unique molecular identifiers. TCRdb fed the PCR reads into MiXCR, producing one record per CDR3 protein. The profile shows about 400,000 distinct CDR3 sequences, roughly 21% of them singletons. J lost 3 bases, V lost 6 bases, and 8 bases had no gene match. Germline CDR1 DFQATT, CDR2 SNEGSKA (reference sequence). CDR3 size: 14 residues. The table lists this clonotype with a few counts. The source material was PBMCs from the stem cell graft donor, sampled from the stem cell graft. V gene TRBV20-1 combines with J gene TRBJ2-1; 7 nucleotides align to TRBD1. The receptor was derived from a human donor who donated a stem cell graft to a child with acute myeloid leukemia. CDR3 bases: TGCAGTGCCCGGACCAGGGGGATCTACAATGAGCAGTTCTTC. It yields the protein CSARTRGIYNEQFF.